This entry describes one TCR beta chain. Its specificity is not known. Genomic DNA from each subset was divided evenly over several immunoSEQ plates. Clones were sequenced by immunoSEQ multiplex PCR, and TCRdb holds only the in-frame ones, with some missing. Here the sample spans approximately 2.1 million clones, over 90% being singletons. These data come from a study of shared clonotypes between healthy human individuals. About the research overall: Every donor yielded three CD4 naive, three CD4 memory, two CD8 naive and one CD8 memory plate. General observations from the study: Despite large depth, sorted-subset datasets appeared incompletely sequenced.

The ends were cut back, 0 bases at V and 4 bases at J, with 12 bases in the middle. The CDR3 extends over 16 amino acids. Germline loops: CDR1 SEHNR, CDR2 FQNEAQ (reference sequence). The specimen sequenced was naive CD4+ T cells from PBMCs. Subset described: CD45RA+ positively selected. This chain connects TRBV7-9 to TRBJ2-2, with D possibly TRBD1 on 5 matching bases. This receptor was identified in a man aged 18 to 29 in good health. Some clones in this sample may be carry-over from other donors' samples. The CDR3 sequence is CASSLALQAITGELFF. Written as DNA, the CDR3 is TGTGCCAGCAGCTTAGCACTACAGGCGATCACCGGGGAGCTGTTTTTT.